Shown below are 2 T cell receptor beta chains from a single sample sequenced in a study of cytomegalovirus exposure and HLA in healthy donors. PCR amplification relied on 60 Vbeta primers (plus 13 Jbeta primers). Sequencing used immunoSEQ multiplex PCR; TCRdb keeps in-frame clones, though not all of them. The profile shows under 200,000 clones, roughly 80% of them singletons. The sequenced material came from PBMCs. The receptors come from a girl aged 2 to 10 in good health and CMV-seropositive.

This sequence joins TRBV14 and TRBJ2-6; 8 bases match TRBD2. Trimming at V came to 4 bases and at J to 1 base, leaving 9 bases not matched to a gene. Germline CDR1 reads SGHDN; CDR2 reads FVKESK. The CDR3 runs to 18 residues. The DNA for the CDR3 is TGTGCCAGCAGCCCGCCCGGGCGGGAGGCGTCTGGGGCCAACGTCCTGACTTTC. The encoded protein is CASSPPGREASGANVLTF.

This rearrangement joins TRBV28 to TRBJ2-5, with a tentative D call TRBD2 (5 bases). The CDR3 totals 14 residues. Looked up from germline, CDR1 is MDHEN and CDR2 is SYDVKM. Trimming took off 3 bases at V and 4 bases at J, with 12 bases between the two ends. The CDR3 sequence is CASSLRVRRETQYF. CDR3 coding DNA: TGTGCCAGCAGTTTGAGGGTCAGAAGAGAGACCCAGTACTTC.